This TCR beta chain was captured by sequencing in a study of blood T cells in healthy people across ages. This clonotype has more than one count but fewer than ten. CDR1 SGHRS and CDR2 YFSETQ come from the germline V gene. The V gene end was trimmed by 3 bases and the J gene end by 13 bases; junction bases not matched to a gene: 11. CDR3 size: 15 residues. The authors ran a second PCR of about 7 to 11 cycles using a sample-barcoded 5' primer and a J-beta primer mix. MiXCR was run by TCRdb on the 5' RACE reads, yielding one entry per CDR3 protein. The table shows roughly 1,700,000 distinct CDR3 sequences, with 28% occurring only once.

The sequence came from a woman aged 25 to 39 in good health. Sequenced: blood. This chain joins TRBV5-1 and TRBJ2-1; the match to TRBD2 covers 12 bases. This CDR3 reads CASSSPSGRAGDQFF. Here the CDR3 DNA reads TGCGCCAGCAGCTCGCCTAGCGGGAGGGCCGGCGATCAGTTCTTC.